The 11 T cell receptor beta chains presented below share a single source sample, sequenced in a study of beta chain features in type 1 diabetes (dated by TCRdb to the late 2010s). The library relied on the immunoSEQ multiplex PCR assay. The entire amount of isolated RNA was reverse transcribed using the High Capacity cDNA Reverse Transcription Kit, so the sequenced TCRB transcripts were expressed ones. TCRdb took this table from immuneACCESS and kept in-frame rearrangements with V and J called. Such tables lack part of the clones; where checked against another copy, unresolved V genes explain under half of the gap, and the rest is unexplained. This sample lists hundreds of thousands of clones; around an eighth were detected once. 0.022% of the sample is held by the ten biggest clonotypes. Summary of the overall study and its limitations: A moderate but significant shortening of TCRB CDR3 length was observed in type 1 diabetes patients in all four CD4+ subsets.

For these TCRs, the target antigens are not known. Sequencing input: naive CD4+ T cells from blood. In the paper's terms, the cell subset or site label means: true naive CD4+ T cells. The receptors stem from a man between 18 and 35 years old with type 1 diabetes.

This clone was found a few times. V is TRBV30 and J is TRBJ2-5; D uncertain. The V and J ends lost 5 bases and 1 base respectively, with 2 bases between them. The V gene's germline CDR1 is GTSNPN and CDR2 SVGIG (reference sequence). CDR3 size: 10 residues. CDR3 bases: TGTGCCTGGTCCCAAGAGACCCAGTACTTC. This translates into CAWSQETQYF.

This clone came up a few times. This chain joins TRBV5-1 and TRBJ2-7, with TRBD2 identical over 10 bases. The CDR3 covers 13 residues. Per the germline V gene, CDR1 is SGHRS and CDR2 is YFSETQ. J was trimmed by 5 bases and V by 4 bases; bases with no gene match: 3. CDR3 sequence (DNA): TGCGCCAGCAGCGGGGGACTAGCGAACGAGCAGTACTTC. Translating gives CASSGGLANEQYF.

The V gene is TRBV5-1, the J gene TRBJ1-2; D is uncertain. The CDR3 covers 13 residues. The ends were cut back, 5 bases at V and 1 base at J, with 9 bases in the middle. Germline V gene lookup returns CDR1 SGHRS and CDR2 YFSETQ. CDR3 region: CASSEGHNYGYTF. As DNA, the CDR3 is TGCGCCAGCAGTGAGGGCCATAACTATGGCTACACCTTC.

The rearrangement uses TRBV5-1 and TRBJ2-5; 8 bases are shared with TRBD1. Trimming took 4 bases from V and 5 from J; bases not matched to a gene: 7. Per germline, CDR1 SGHRS and CDR2 YFSETQ. The CDR3 length is 14 residues. Here the CDR3 reads CASSPQGARETQYF. The CDR3 DNA is TGCGCCAGCAGCCCCCAGGGGGCGCGGGAGACCCAGTACTTC.

This chain uses TRBV10-3 with TRBJ2-7; unclear D gene. The ends were cut back, 0 bases at V and 3 bases at J, with 9 bases in the middle. This CDR3 has 14 amino acids. Germline loops: CDR1 ENHRY, CDR2 SYGVKD. The DNA of the CDR3 is TGTGCCATCAGTGAGTCGGTGGGCAGCTACGAGCAGTACTTC. It specifies CAISESVGSYEQYF.

This clone was detected only a few times. This sequence joins TRBV18 and TRBJ2-1, with 7 nucleotides matching TRBD1. CDR1 KGHSH and CDR2 LQKENI come from the germline V gene. V shed 0 bases, J shed 4 bases, and the junction held 0 bases outside the gene matches. The CDR3 is 14 residues long. DNA of the CDR3: TGTGCCAGCTCACCACCGGGACAGTACAATGAGCAGTTCTTC. It yields the protein CASSPPGQYNEQFF. The full variable domain, in which reference TRBV18 and TRBJ2-1 provide the parts outside the CDR3, is NAGVMQNPRHLVRRRGQEARLRCSPMKGHSHVYWYRQLPEEGLKFMVYLQKENIIDESGMPKERFSAEFPKEGPSILRIQQVVRGDSAAYFCASSPPGQYNEQFFGPGTRLTVL.

The chain uses TRBV2 and TRBJ2-1; 13 bases line up with TRBD2. Germline-derived CDR1 and CDR2 are SNHLY and FYNNEI. V lost 6 bases and J lost 4; bases outside the gene matches: 3. The CDR3 consists of 15 residues. CDR3 sequence: CASSSGLAGYNEQFF. CDR3 nucleotides: TGTGCCAGCAGCTCGGGACTAGCGGGGTACAATGAGCAGTTCTTC.

The sample holds a few counts of this clone. V usage is TRBV5-1 and J usage is TRBJ1-3; D remains ambiguous. The germline V gene has CDR1 SGHRS and CDR2 YFSETQ. V lost 5 bases, J lost 0 bases, and 12 bases lay in between. The CDR3 totals 15 residues. The CDR3 DNA follows: TGCGCCAGCAGGCCTACTGGACTCTCTGGAAACACCATATATTTT. This sequence encodes CASRPTGLSGNTIYF. Full variable domain (remainder filled in from reference TRBV5-1 and TRBJ1-3): KAGVTQTPRYLIKTRGQQVTLSCSPISGHRSVSWYQQTPGQGLQFLFEYFSETQRNKGNFPGRFSGRQFSNSRSEMNVSTLELGDSALYLCASRPTGLSGNTIYFGEGSWLTVV.

This clone occurred a few times. V gene TRBV28 combines with J gene TRBJ2-2, with D tentatively TRBD2 (6 bases). Germline loops: CDR1 MDHEN, CDR2 SYDVKM. Trimming took 5 bases from V and 7 from J, leaving 11 bases between them. This CDR3 has 13 amino acids. In DNA form, the CDR3 reads TGTGCCAGCAGTGAAAGGACTATCGGGGAGCTGTTTTTT. Protein product: CASSERTIGELFF. Full variable domain (remainder filled in from reference TRBV28 and TRBJ2-2): DVKVTQSSRYLVKRTGEKVFLECVQDMDHENMFWYRQDPGLGLRLIYFSYDVKMKEKGDIPEGYSVSREKKERFSLILESASTNQTSMYLCASSERTIGELFFGEGSRLTVL.

This clone was counted only a few times. The chain uses TRBV5-4 and TRBJ2-5, with a possible D match to TRBD1 (6 bases). V lost 3 bases, J lost 5 bases, and 11 bases lay in between. CDR1 SGHNT and CDR2 YYREEE come from the germline V gene (reference sequence). The CDR3 covers 13 residues. CDR3 sequence: CASSSQGAETQYF. The CDR3 DNA is TGTGCCAGCAGCTCACAGGGCGCCGAGACCCAGTACTTC.

This chain joins TRBV6-6 and TRBJ2-2; 9 nucleotides agree with TRBD1. The J segment lost 7 bases and the V segment lost 0 bases, leaving 3 bases of the junction unmatched. There are 15 residues in the CDR3. Germline-derived CDR1 and CDR2 are MNHNY and SVGAGI (reference sequence). The CDR3 bases are TGTGCCAGCAGTTACTCGGGGACAGGGCTCGGGGAGCTGTTTTTT. Amino acid sequence: CASSYSGTGLGELFF.